This paragraph covers one T cell receptor (beta chain) sequence. Time point: healthy volunteer bleed at 6 weeks. Total RNA was isolated from unfractionated whole blood. TCRdb redid the calling of the RACE reads with MiXCR, one entry per CDR3 protein. This sample has under 90,000 distinct CDR3 sequences, with around 8.7% found just once. This record belongs to a study of human T cells and chemical hapten exposure. About the research overall: TCR yields differed between samples (mainly from small differences in pooled library volume).

This CDR3 contains 14 residues. Germline V CDR1 and CDR2: SGHKS, YYEKEE (reference sequence). V shed 5 bases and J shed 2 bases, with 11 bases lying between them. This TCR was sampled from a male donor in good health. Some clones in this sample may be carry-over from other donors' samples. The chain links TRBV5-5 to TRBJ1-5, with D tentatively TRBD1 (5 bases). Specimen: whole blood. The DNA of the CDR3 is TGTGCCAGCAGGGTCGACAGAGGCAATCAGCCCCAGCATTTT. Amino acid sequence: CASRVDRGNQPQHF. Based on the CDR3 plus reference TRBV5-5 and TRBJ1-5, the full variable domain is DAGVTQSPTHLIKTRGQQVTLRCSPISGHKSVSWYQQVLGQGPQFIFQYYEKEERGRGNFPDRFSARQFPNYSSELNVNALLLGDSALYLCASRVDRGNQPQHFGDGTRLSIL.